The rows below give T cell receptor beta chains drawn from one sample of a study of blood T cell repertoires in COVID-19. Assay used: immunoSEQ multiplex PCR; TCRdb lists only in-frame clones, some missing. This table has 37,000 or so clones, 65% to 80% appearing once. The sequenced sample was peripheral blood. Source of these receptors: a man in his sixties with active COVID-19. Both conserved end residues are part of each CDR3. D genes are given only for firm matches. Some rows mark clone size as missing; the rest say once, few, many or name a class of expanded clone.

V	D	size	J	DNA	CDR3
TRBV11-2	TRBD1	NA	TRBJ1-2	TGTGCCAGCAGCCCCATCACAGGGGACCGATATGGCTACACCTTC	CASSPITGDRYGYTF
TRBV6-4	NA	NA	TRBJ1-2	TGTGCCAGCAGGCCTAACAGGGAAGCTGGACGTATAGGCTACACCTTC	CASRPNREAGRIGYTF
TRBV9	TRBD1	NA	TRBJ1-2	TGTGCCAGCAGCCTTGGGACAGCGGTACGCTACACCTTC	CASSLGTAVRYTF
TRBV5-1	NA	NA	TRBJ1-1	TGCGCCAGCAGCGCGCAAACCGGGTCTAACACTGAAGCTTTCTTT	CASSAQTGSNTEAFF
TRBV5-1	NA	few	TRBJ2-2	TGCGCCAGCAGCTTCGGAGGGAGCGGCACCGGGGAGCTGTTTTTT	CASSFGGSGTGELFF
TRBV3-1/TRBV3-2	NA	NA	TRBJ2-2	TGTGCCAGCAGCCAAGAAGGCGGGGCTCGGGGCGGGGAGCTGTTTTTT	CASSQEGGARGGELFF
TRBV7-9	NA	NA	TRBJ2-7	TGTGCCAGCAGCACGGCAGGGGACGAGCAGTACTTC	CASSTAGDEQYF
TRBV4-3	NA	NA	TRBJ1-1	TGCGCCAGCAGCCGAACAGGGTCTACTGAAGCTTTCTTT	CASSRTGSTEAFF
TRBV9	TRBD1	NA	TRBJ1-1	TGTGCCAGCAGCCCCCAGGGGGTCGCTGAAGCTTTCTTT	CASSPQGVAEAFF
TRBV11-2	NA	NA	TRBJ1-2	TGTGCCAGCAGCTCACTCCGGGACGGACCTAGGGGGTATGGCTACACCTTC	CASSSLRDGPRGYGYTF
TRBV7-9	TRBD1	NA	TRBJ2-3	TGTGCCAGCAGCTTAACGACAGGGGTAGATACGCAGTATTTT	CASSLTTGVDTQYF
TRBV7-3	TRBD1	once	TRBJ2-3	TGTGCCAGCAGCTTGGACAGGGGGCGGAGCACAGATACGCAGTATTTT	CASSLDRGRSTDTQYF
TRBV3-1/TRBV3-2	TRBD2	NA	TRBJ2-7	TGTGCCAGCAGCCCCGCCCTAGCGGCAACCTACGAGCAGTACTTC	CASSPALAATYEQYF
TRBV6-6	TRBD1	once	TRBJ2-1	TGTGCCAGCAGTCGCCGGACAGGGCACCCGAGCTCCTACAATGAGCAGTTCTTC	CASSRRTGHPSSYNEQFF
TRBV27	TRBD2	NA	TRBJ2-3	TGTGCCAGCAGTCACTCGGGAGGGCCGTTACTCCGCGGCACAGATACGCAGTATTTT	CASSHSGGPLLRGTDTQYF
TRBV30	TRBD2	NA	TRBJ2-7	TGTGCCTGGGAGATCGCTAGCGGGACACCCTACGAGCAGTACTTC	CAWEIASGTPYEQYF
TRBV6-5	TRBD1	NA	TRBJ1-2	TGTGCCAGCCTGGGGGACAGGGTCGAGGGCTACACCTTC	CASLGDRVEGYTF
TRBV19	NA	NA	TRBJ2-7	TGTGCCAGTAGCCACACCCCCGTCTACGAGCAGTACTTC	CASSHTPVYEQYF
TRBV6-6	NA	NA	TRBJ2-1	TGTGCCAGCAGTTACGGGCCCTCTAATGAGCAGTTCTTC	CASSYGPSNEQFF
TRBV19	TRBD1	NA	TRBJ1-6	TGTGCCAGTAGTATAAGGGACAGGAAAAATTCACCCCTCCACTTT	CASSIRDRKNSPLHF
TRBV6-5	NA	once	TRBJ2-3	TGTGCCAGCAGCCCCGGGTGGGGCGCAGATACGCAGTATTTT	CASSPGWGADTQYF
TRBV25-1	NA	NA	TRBJ1-6	TGTGCCAGCAGTGCCTCTCTAGGGGAAGGGTCACCCCTCCACTTT	CASSASLGEGSPLHF
TRBV28	TRBD2	NA	TRBJ2-7	TGTGCCAGCAGCTCCCCGGGGGGTGGGAGGTTAGGCGAGCAGTACTTC	CASSSPGGGRLGEQYF
TRBV7-2	TRBD2	NA	TRBJ2-3	TGTGCCAGCAGCTTAGCAGGACTAGCGGGGGGCCCAGATACGCAGTATTTT	CASSLAGLAGGPDTQYF
TRBV27	TRBD1	NA	TRBJ1-2	TGTGCCAGCAGTCCTCGGACAGGGGGTAACTATGGCTACACCTTC	CASSPRTGGNYGYTF
TRBV7-6	TRBD2	NA	TRBJ2-1	TGTGCCAGCAGTTCAAAGACTAGCAGCTACGATGAGCAGTTCTTC	CASSSKTSSYDEQFF
TRBV3-1/TRBV3-2	TRBD1	few	TRBJ1-6	TGTGCCAGCAGCCTCACCGGGACAGGGGACTCACCCCTCCACTTT	CASSLTGTGDSPLHF
TRBV6-5	TRBD1	NA	TRBJ1-1	TGTGCCAGCAGGAAGGAACTGACAGGGAGCACTGAAGCTTTCTTT	CASRKELTGSTEAFF
TRBV11-2	TRBD1	once	TRBJ2-3	TGTGCCAGCAGCTCGAGGACAGGGGTGACAGATACGCAGTATTTT	CASSSRTGVTDTQYF
TRBV27	TRBD1	NA	TRBJ2-7	TGTGCCAGCAGTTATTGGGACAGGCCCTACGAGCAGTACTTC	CASSYWDRPYEQYF
TRBV10-2	NA	NA	TRBJ1-2	TGCGCCACCTCTAAGGGGCGGCGGGGCTACACCTTC	CATSKGRRGYTF
TRBV4-3	TRBD1	NA	TRBJ1-2	TGCGCCAGCAGCCAACTTGGGGCAGGGGGCGAGTATGGCTACACCTTC	CASSQLGAGGEYGYTF
TRBV7-2	TRBD1	NA	TRBJ2-1	TGTGCCAGCAGCTTCTGGACAGGGTTGTCCTACAATGAGCAGTTCTTC	CASSFWTGLSYNEQFF
TRBV7-2	TRBD1	few	TRBJ1-2	TGTGCCAGCAGCTTAGCTAGGGACAGGGCACAAGGCTACACCTTC	CASSLARDRAQGYTF
TRBV29-1	NA	NA	TRBJ1-6	TGCAGCGCCAGAGAGGTCTATAATTCACCCCTCCACTTT	CSAREVYNSPLHF
TRBV6-6	NA	NA	TRBJ1-1	TGTGCCAGCAGTTCCAGCGGGACTGAAGCTTTCTTT	CASSSSGTEAFF
TRBV28	TRBD1	NA	TRBJ2-7	TGTGCCAGCAGGCCTTGGACAGGGGGTGGGTCCGAGCAGTACTTC	CASRPWTGGGSEQYF
TRBV7-2	NA	NA	TRBJ2-1	TGTGCCAGCGGTCCCAGAGGCTACAATGAGCAGTTCTTC	CASGPRGYNEQFF
TRBV28	NA	once	TRBJ1-4	TGTGCCAGTGGTAGGGGGAATGAAAAACTGTTTTTT	CASGRGNEKLFF
TRBV6-4	NA	NA	TRBJ2-2	TGTGCCAGCACCAAAGCCCCGAACACCGGGGAGCTGTTTTTT	CASTKAPNTGELFF
TRBV2	NA	NA	TRBJ1-3	TGTGCCAGCAGGGGGACAATCGGAAACACCATATATTTT	CASRGTIGNTIYF
TRBV2	TRBD1	NA	TRBJ1-2	TGTGCCAGTAGACAGGGGACCTATGGCTACACCTTC	CASRQGTYGYTF